Below, one TCR beta chain is given with its context. Its matching antigen is unknown. MiXCR, run by TCRdb on the multiplex PCR reads, gives a single entry per CDR3 protein. Of about 200,000 distinct CDR3 sequences in the sample, over 25% were seen once. Samples came from axillary lymph nodes draining the breast cancer. This sample was taken from a study of breast tumors, draining lymph nodes, adjacent tissues. Germline V gene lookup returns CDR1 SGHRS and CDR2 YFSETQ. The CDR3 totals 16 residues. With 4 bases removed from V and 9 bases from J, the gap between germline ends came to 20 bases. Study-level results: Tumors had less TCR diversity than lymph nodes, more than nontumor tissue. Luminal-like breast cancer showed significantly higher tumor–nontumor repertoire similarity than basal-like.

This clonotype originated in a female donor with breast cancer. Some clones in this sample may be carry-over from other donors' samples. The sequencing input was axillary lymph node tissue. V usage is TRBV5-1 and J usage is TRBJ1-6; D perhaps matches TRBD1 (5 bases). The CDR3 coding sequence is TGCGCCAGCAGCCCTGGACAAGGCCAAGGGTGTTCACCCCTCCACTTT. It encodes CASSPGQGQGCSPLHF.